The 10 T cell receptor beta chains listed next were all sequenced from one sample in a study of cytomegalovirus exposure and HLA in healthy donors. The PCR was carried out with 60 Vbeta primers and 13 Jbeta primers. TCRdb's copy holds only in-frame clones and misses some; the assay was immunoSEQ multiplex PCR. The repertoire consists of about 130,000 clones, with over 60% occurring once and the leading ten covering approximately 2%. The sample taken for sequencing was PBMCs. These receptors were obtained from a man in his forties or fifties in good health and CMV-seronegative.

CDR3 protein: CASSPTGAQPNEKLFF. The CDR3 DNA reads as TGTGCCAGCAGTCCTACTGGGGCGCAACCTAATGAAAAACTGTTTTTT. The genes are TRBV27 and TRBJ1-4, with D possibly matching TRBD1 (5 bases). The V end was cut by 5 bases, the J end by 3 bases, with 16 bases between. The CDR3 extends over 16 amino acids. Germline loops: CDR1 MNHEY, CDR2 SMNVEV (reference sequence).

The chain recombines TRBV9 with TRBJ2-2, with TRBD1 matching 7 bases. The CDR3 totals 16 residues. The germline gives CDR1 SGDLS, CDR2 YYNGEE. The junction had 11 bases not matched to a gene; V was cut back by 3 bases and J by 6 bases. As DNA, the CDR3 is TGTGCCAGCAGCGCTACCCGGGACAGTAAAGCCGGGGAGCTGTTTTTT. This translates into CASSATRDSKAGELFF.

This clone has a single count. The CDR3: CASSAGTDYGYTF. CDR3 bases: TGCGCCAGCAGCGCCGGGACTGACTATGGCTACACCTTC. This chain links TRBV5-1 with TRBJ1-2, with a weak D call TRBD1 (5 bases). The V and J ends lost 4 bases and 3 bases respectively, with 10 bases between them. CDR1 is SGHRS, CDR2 YFSETQ, per germline. The CDR3 covers 13 residues. The variable domain in full, with the rest retrieved from reference TRBV5-1 and TRBJ1-2, is KAGVTQTPRYLIKTRGQQVTLSCSPISGHRSVSWYQQTPGQGLQFLFEYFSETQRNKGNFPGRFSGRQFSNSRSEMNVSTLELGDSALYLCASSAGTDYGYTFGSGTRLTVV.

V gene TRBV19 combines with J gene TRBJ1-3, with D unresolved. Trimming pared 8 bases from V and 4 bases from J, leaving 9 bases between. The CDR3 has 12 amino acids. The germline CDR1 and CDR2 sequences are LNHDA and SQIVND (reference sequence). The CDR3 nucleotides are TGTGCCAGTGCCCCCGGGGGAAACACCATATATTTT. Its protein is CASAPGGNTIYF.

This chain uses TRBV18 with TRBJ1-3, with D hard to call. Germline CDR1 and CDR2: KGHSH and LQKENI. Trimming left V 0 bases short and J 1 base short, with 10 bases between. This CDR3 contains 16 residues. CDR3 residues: CASSPPGGSSGNTIYF. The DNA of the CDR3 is TGTGCCAGCTCACCACCGGGCGGGAGTTCTGGAAACACCATATATTTT.

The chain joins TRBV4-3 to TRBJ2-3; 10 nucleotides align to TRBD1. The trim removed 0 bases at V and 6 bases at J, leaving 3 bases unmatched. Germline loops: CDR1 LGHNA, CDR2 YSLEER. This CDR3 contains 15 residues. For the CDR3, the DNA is TGCGCCAGCAGCCAAGAAGGGGGACAGGGGGATACGCAGTATTTT. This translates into CASSQEGGQGDTQYF.

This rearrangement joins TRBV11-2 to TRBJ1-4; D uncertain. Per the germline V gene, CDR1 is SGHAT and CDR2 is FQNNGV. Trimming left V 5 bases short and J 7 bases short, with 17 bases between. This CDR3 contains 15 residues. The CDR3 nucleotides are TGTGCCAGCAGCACCCCAAAGATGGGAGGTGAAAAACTGTTTTTT. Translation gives CASSTPKMGGEKLFF.

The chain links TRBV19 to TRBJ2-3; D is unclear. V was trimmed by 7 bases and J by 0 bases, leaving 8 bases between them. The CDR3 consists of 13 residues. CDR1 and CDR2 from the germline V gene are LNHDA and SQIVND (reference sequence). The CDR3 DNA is TGTGCCAGTAAAGCCTCGAGCACAGATACGCAGTATTTT. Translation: CASKASSTDTQYF.

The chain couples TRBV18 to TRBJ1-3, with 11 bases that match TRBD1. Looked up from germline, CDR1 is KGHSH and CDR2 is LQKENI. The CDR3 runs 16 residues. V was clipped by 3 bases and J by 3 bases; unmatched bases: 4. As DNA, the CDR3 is TGTGCCAGCTCACCGCGGACAGGGGGCTTTGGAAACACCATATATTTT. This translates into CASSPRTGGFGNTIYF.

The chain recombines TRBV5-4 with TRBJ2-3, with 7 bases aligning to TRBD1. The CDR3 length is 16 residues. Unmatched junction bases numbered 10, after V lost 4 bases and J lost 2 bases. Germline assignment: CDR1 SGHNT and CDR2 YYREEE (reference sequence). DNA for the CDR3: TGTGCCAGCAGCATAACGTTCGACAGGGCCACAGATACGCAGTATTTT. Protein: CASSITFDRATDTQYF. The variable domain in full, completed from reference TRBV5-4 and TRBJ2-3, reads ETGVTQSPTHLIKTRGQQVTLRCSSQSGHNTVSWYQQALGQGPQFIFQYYREEENGRGNFPPRFSGLQFPNYSSELNVNALELDDSALYLCASSITFDRATDTQYFGPGTRLTVL.